The 16 T cell receptor beta chains given below trace back to one sample, sequenced in a study of early T cells in non-severe SARS-CoV-2 infection. TCRdb reprocessed the 5' RACE reads with MiXCR, giving one entry per CDR3 protein. The table shows some 87,000 distinct CDR3 sequences, with roughly an eighth occurring only once. Input material: whole blood. Receptor source: an adult who was a healthcare worker with PCR-confirmed SARS-CoV-2 infection or an uninfected control (not recorded which).

In its sample, this clonotype was seen many times. The rearrangement joins TRBV14 to TRBJ2-2; D gene unclear. The V gene lost 4 bases and the J gene lost 6 bases, with 18 bases spanning the gap. Germline V gene lookup returns CDR1 SGHDN and CDR2 FVKESK. The CDR3 has 16 amino acids. This CDR3 reads CASSPLGSVAPGELFF. CDR3 sequence (DNA): TGTGCCAGCAGCCCCCTAGGCTCAGTTGCGCCCGGGGAGCTGTTTTTT.

CDR3 amino acids: CASSKVTEAFF. The CDR3 DNA is TGTGCCAGCAGTAAGGTGACTGAAGCTTTCTTT. The V and J genes are TRBV6-6 and TRBJ1-1, with D unresolved. V shed 5 bases and J shed 5 bases, with 6 bases lying between them. The germline gives CDR1 MNHNY, CDR2 SVGAGI (reference sequence). The CDR3 extends over 11 amino acids.

In the case of this clonotype: A much larger clone lies a single base off, so this may be a read error. J is TRBJ2-7 and V is TRBV29-1, with 9 bases matching TRBD2. The ends lost 4 bases at V and 6 bases at J; junction bases unmatched: 13. Germline loops: CDR1 SQVTM, CDR2 ANQGSEA. The CDR3 spans 15 residues. The CDR3 region has the DNA TGCAGCGTTGCCTGCGGGAGGGCCGGTACGGGCGAGCAGTACTTC. Encoded protein: CSVACGRAGTGEQYF.

J is TRBJ2-1 and V is TRBV28; 9 bases map to TRBD1. This CDR3 has 15 amino acids. The J segment lost 4 bases and the V segment lost 4 bases, leaving 5 bases of the junction unmatched. Per the germline V gene, CDR1 is MDHEN and CDR2 is SYDVKM. In DNA form, the CDR3 reads TGTGCCAGCAGTTCACAGGGGGCGGGGTACAATGAGCAGTTCTTC. It is translated as CASSSQGAGYNEQFF.

The chain carries TRBV10-3 and TRBJ1-6; D is unresolved. V shed 0 bases and J shed 11 bases, with 8 bases lying between them. CDR1 and CDR2 (germline): ENHRY, SYGVKD. This CDR3 has 13 amino acids. CDR3 region: CAISESLQTPLHF. As DNA, the CDR3 is TGTGCCATCAGTGAGTCCCTTCAAACACCCCTCCACTTT.

This rearrangement joins TRBV2 to TRBJ2-3; D is uncertain. The CDR3 sequence is 13 residues long. From germline, CDR1 is SNHLY and CDR2 FYNNEI. V gave up 4 bases and J gave up 1 base, with 6 bases separating them. As DNA, the CDR3 is TGTGCCAGCAGTGCACGGGGCACAGATACGCAGTATTTT. It translates to CASSARGTDTQYF.

CDR3 loop: CASSESTRAFF. The CDR3 DNA sequence: TGCGCCAGCAGTGAGTCGACACGAGCTTTCTTT. The chain uses TRBV10-2 and TRBJ1-1; D is uncertain. Trimming pared 0 bases from V and 10 bases from J, leaving 6 bases between. Per germline, CDR1 WSHSY and CDR2 SAAADI. The length of the CDR3 is 11 residues.

This sequence joins TRBV4-3 and TRBJ2-3, with D possibly TRBD1 on 6 matching bases. V lost 1 base, J lost 3 bases, and 11 bases lay in between. Germline lookup yields CDR1 LGHNA and CDR2 YSLEER. The CDR3 extends over 15 amino acids. The CDR3 is CASSQGSTGTDTQYF. DNA for the CDR3: TGCGCCAGCAGCCAAGGGAGCACAGGGACAGATACGCAGTATTTT.

This clonotype was recorded a few times. This chain uses TRBV5-1 with TRBJ1-6, with D perhaps matching TRBD1 (5 bases). The V end was cut by 0 bases, the J end by 10 bases, with 11 bases between. The CDR3 sequence is 14 residues long. Germline CDR1 and CDR2: SGHRS and YFSETQ. DNA for the CDR3: TGCGCCAGCAGCTTGGATGGGGGGAGGTCACCCCTCCACTTT. Amino acids: CASSLDGGRSPLHF. Full variable domain (remainder filled in from reference TRBV5-1 and TRBJ1-6): KAGVTQTPRYLIKTRGQQVTLSCSPISGHRSVSWYQQTPGQGLQFLFEYFSETQRNKGNFPGRFSGRQFSNSRSEMNVSTLELGDSALYLCASSLDGGRSPLHFGNGTRLTVT.

This clonotype was seen more than once but under ten times. The rearrangement links TRBV10-3 to TRBJ1-1, with D possibly TRBD1 on 5 matching bases. Trimming removed 6 bases from V and 1 base from J, with 15 bases in between. Germline assignment: CDR1 ENHRY and CDR2 SYGVKD. The length of the CDR3 is 15 residues. CDR3 region: CAIRDPGRENTEAFF. For the CDR3, the DNA is TGTGCCATCAGGGATCCGGGACGGGAGAACACTGAAGCTTTCTTT.

At least ten counts were recorded for this clonotype. In nucleotides, the CDR3 is TGTGCCAGCAGTTTCCACACCGCTTCCTACGAGCAGTACTTC. Translation: CASSFHTASYEQYF. The genes are TRBV12-3 or TRBV12-4 and TRBJ2-7, with D uncertain. This CDR3 has 14 amino acids. Between the trimmed V and J ends, which lost 3 bases and 1 base, there was a span of 10 bases.

The chain joins TRBV29-1 to TRBJ1-1; D uncertain. This CDR3 is built from 11 residues. V lost 5 bases and J lost 7, with 11 bases in between. Germline V CDR1 and CDR2: SQVTM, ANQGSEA. The CDR3 DNA is TGCAGCGTTCCGGGCGGGAATGAAGCTTTCTTT. Protein: CSVPGGNEAFF. Based on the CDR3 plus reference TRBV29-1 and TRBJ1-1, the full variable domain is SAVISQKPSRDICQRGTSLTIQCQVDSQVTMMFWYRQQPGQSLTLIATANQGSEATYESGFVIDKFPISRPNLTFSTLTVSNMSPEDSSIYLCSVPGGNEAFFGQGTRLTVV.

On this clonotype itself: Since a much larger clone is just one base distant, this may be a read error. V is TRBV5-1 and J is TRBJ2-7, with TRBD2 as a possible D gene (6 bases). The CDR3 covers 14 residues. CDR1 and CDR2 from the germline V gene are SGHRS and YFSETQ. DNA for the CDR3: TGCGTCAGCAGTTCGGGCAGGACTACCTACGAGCAGTACTTC. This gives the protein CVSSSGRTTYEQYF.

Ten or more counts support this clonotype. The J gene is TRBJ1-4, the V gene TRBV18; no clear D. Germline-derived CDR1 and CDR2 are KGHSH and LQKENI. Trimming left V 2 bases short and J 10 bases short, with 17 bases between. The CDR3 spans 15 residues. This chain's CDR3 is CASSPIKGTSGKLFF. The CDR3 bases are TGTGCCAGCTCACCAATTAAGGGCACATCGGGAAAACTGTTTTTT.

This clonotype showed up just a few times. The CDR3 DNA follows: TGTGCCAGCAGTTACGCTTTAGCGACCATCACAGATACGCAGTATTTT. Protein: CASSYALATITDTQYF. This chain uses TRBV6-2 or TRBV6-3 with TRBJ2-3; D is possibly TRBD2 (5 bases). The germline gives CDR1 MNHEY, CDR2 SVGEGT. Trimming shortened V by 2 bases and J by 2 bases, and 14 bases separated the two germline ends. The CDR3 is made up of 16 amino acids.

This clonotype was counted many times. This sequence joins TRBV9 and TRBJ2-7, with 9 positions matching TRBD1. J was trimmed by 3 bases and V by 4 bases; bases with no gene match: 8. CDR3 length equals 15 residues. Germline CDR1 reads SGDLS; CDR2 reads YYNGEE. CDR3 DNA: TGTGCCAGCAGCACCACCGGGGACAGGGACTACGAGCAGTACTTC. Protein: CASSTTGDRDYEQYF. The variable domain in full, with the rest retrieved from reference TRBV9 and TRBJ2-7, is DSGVTQTPKHLITATGQRVTLRCSPRSGDLSVYWYQQSLDQGLQFLIQYYNGEERAKGNILERFSAQQFPDLHSELNLSSLELGDSALYFCASSTTGDRDYEQYFGPGTRLTVT.